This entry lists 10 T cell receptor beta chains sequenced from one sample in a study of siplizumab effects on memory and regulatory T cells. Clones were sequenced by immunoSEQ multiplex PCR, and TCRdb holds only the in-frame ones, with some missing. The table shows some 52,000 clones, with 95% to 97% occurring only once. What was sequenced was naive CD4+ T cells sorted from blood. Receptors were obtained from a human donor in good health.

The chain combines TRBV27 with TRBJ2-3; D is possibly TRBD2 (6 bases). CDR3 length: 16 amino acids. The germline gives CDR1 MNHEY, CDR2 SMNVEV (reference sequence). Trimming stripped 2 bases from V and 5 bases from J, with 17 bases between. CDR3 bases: TGTGCCAGCAGTTTACGACTAGTGGACGGGCGAGATACGCAGTATTTT. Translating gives CASSLRLVDGRDTQYF.

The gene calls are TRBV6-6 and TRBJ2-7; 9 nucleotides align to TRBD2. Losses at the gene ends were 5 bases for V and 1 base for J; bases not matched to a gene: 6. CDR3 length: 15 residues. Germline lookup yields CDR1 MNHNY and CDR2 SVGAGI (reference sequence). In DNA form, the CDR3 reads TGTGCCAGCAGTCCAGGAGCGGGAGGTTCCTACGAGCAGTACTTC. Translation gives CASSPGAGGSYEQYF.

Written as DNA, the CDR3 is TGTGCCAGCAGTTTGACACCGGGAGGCACAGATACGCAGTATTTT. This gives the protein CASSLTPGGTDTQYF. The J gene is TRBJ2-3, the V gene TRBV7-3; tentatively, D is TRBD2 (6 bases). The CDR3 consists of 15 residues. Trimming pared 6 bases from V and 1 base from J, leaving 14 bases between. CDR1 is SGHTA and CDR2 is FQGTGA in the germline V gene.

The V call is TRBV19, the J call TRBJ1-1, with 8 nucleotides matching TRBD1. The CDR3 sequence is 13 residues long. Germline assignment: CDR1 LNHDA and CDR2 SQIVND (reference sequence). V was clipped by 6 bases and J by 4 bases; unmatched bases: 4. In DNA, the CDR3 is TGTGCCAGTAGGACAGGGGCGGGCACTGAAGCTTTCTTT. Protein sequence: CASRTGAGTEAFF.

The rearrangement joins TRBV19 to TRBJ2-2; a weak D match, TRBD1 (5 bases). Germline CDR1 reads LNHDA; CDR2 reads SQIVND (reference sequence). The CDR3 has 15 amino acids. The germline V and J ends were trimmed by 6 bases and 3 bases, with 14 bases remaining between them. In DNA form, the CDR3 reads TGTGCCAGTAGGCCTCTTCGACAGTACACCGGGGAGCTGTTTTTT. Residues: CASRPLRQYTGELFF.

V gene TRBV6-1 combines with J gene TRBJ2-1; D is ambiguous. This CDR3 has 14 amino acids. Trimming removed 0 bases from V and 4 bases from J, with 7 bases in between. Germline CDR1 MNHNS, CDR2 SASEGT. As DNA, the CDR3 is TGTGCCAGCAGTGAAGCGCGCTTTTACAATGAGCAGTTCTTC. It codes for CASSEARFYNEQFF.

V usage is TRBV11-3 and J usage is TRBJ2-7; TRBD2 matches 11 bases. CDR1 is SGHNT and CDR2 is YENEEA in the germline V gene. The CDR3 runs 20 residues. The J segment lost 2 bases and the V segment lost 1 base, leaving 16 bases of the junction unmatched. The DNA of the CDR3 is TGTGCCAGCAGCTTAGGCGGTATGGGACTAGCGGAAAATGGCCCCTACGAGCAGTACTTC. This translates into CASSLGGMGLAENGPYEQYF.

The CDR3 sequence is CASGLREQTQYF. The CDR3 nucleotides are TGTGCTAGTGGTTTGAGGGAACAGACCCAGTACTTC. The genes are TRBV12-5 and TRBJ2-5; D ambiguous. V lost 2 bases and J 6 bases, leaving 7 bases between the germline ends. This CDR3 spans 12 amino acids. Germline CDR1 reads LGHNT; CDR2 reads FRNRAP.

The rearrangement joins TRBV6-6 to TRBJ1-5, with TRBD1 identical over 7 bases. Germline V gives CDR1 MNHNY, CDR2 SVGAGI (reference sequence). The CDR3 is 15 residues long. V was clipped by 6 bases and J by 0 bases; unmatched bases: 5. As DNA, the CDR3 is TGTGCCAGCAGACAGGGGTCAGATAGCAATCAGCCCCAGCATTTT. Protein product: CASRQGSDSNQPQHF.

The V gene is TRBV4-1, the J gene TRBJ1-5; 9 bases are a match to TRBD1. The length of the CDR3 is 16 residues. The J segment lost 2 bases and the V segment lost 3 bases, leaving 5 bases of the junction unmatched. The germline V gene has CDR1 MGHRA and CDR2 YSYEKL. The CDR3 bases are TGCGCCAGCAGCCACAGACAGGGGGAAGGCAATCAGCCCCAGCATTTT. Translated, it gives CASSHRQGEGNQPQHF.